These 20 T cell receptor beta chains came from one sample sequenced in a study of T cell responses to AZD1222 COVID-19 vaccine. Clones were sequenced by immunoSEQ multiplex PCR, and TCRdb holds only the in-frame ones, with some missing. Of some 120,000 clones listed, around 83% are singletons. Sample: peripheral blood, taken 28 days after the second AZD1222 dose. The source of these receptors is an adult who received the AZD1222 COVID-19 vaccine.

This chain links TRBV6-5 with TRBJ2-2; D call uncertain. The CDR3 has 15 residues. Per the germline V gene, CDR1 is MNHEY and CDR2 is SVGAGI. Trimming took 0 bases from V and 4 from J, leaving 9 bases between them. This CDR3 is CASSYSMSSTGELFF. The CDR3 nucleotides read TGTGCCAGCAGTTACTCGATGAGCAGCACCGGGGAGCTGTTTTTT.

The chain joins TRBV6-1 to TRBJ2-1; TRBD1 matches 8 bases. CDR1 MNHNS and CDR2 SASEGT come from the germline V gene. The V and J ends lost 2 bases and 1 base, in that order; junction bases with no gene match: 1. The CDR3 has 15 amino acids. The CDR3, as DNA: TGTGCCAGCAGTGAATACAGGGGGTCCTACAATGAGCAGTTCTTC. Encoded protein: CASSEYRGSYNEQFF.

The rearrangement uses TRBV19 and TRBJ1-4; D is perhaps TRBD1 (5 bases). V lost 6 bases and J lost 4, with 15 bases in between. This CDR3 is built from 15 residues. CDR1 and CDR2 (germline): LNHDA, SQIVND (reference sequence). The CDR3 loop is CASSRTGVGNEKLFF. In nucleotides, the CDR3 is TGTGCCAGTAGCCGCACGGGGGTAGGTAATGAAAAACTGTTTTTT.

The chain recombines TRBV15 with TRBJ1-6; D call uncertain. Looked up from germline, CDR1 is LNHNV and CDR2 is YYDKDF (reference sequence). This CDR3 is 15 amino acids long. Trimming removed 0 bases at V and 10 bases at J, with 13 bases between. The CDR3 here is CATSRDQELWSPLHF. The CDR3 region has the DNA TGTGCCACCAGCAGAGATCAGGAACTTTGGTCACCCCTCCACTTT. The complete variable domain, with remaining parts taken from reference TRBV15 and TRBJ1-6, reads DAMVIQNPRYQVTQFGKPVTLSCSQTLNHNVMYWYQQKSSQAPKLLFHYYDKDFNNEADTPDNFQSRRPNTSFCFLDIRSPGLGDTAMYLCATSRDQELWSPLHFGNGTRLTVT.

This clone was counted a few times. This chain links TRBV10-1 with TRBJ1-1; tentative D call: TRBD1 (5 bases). V was cut by 2 bases and J by 8 bases, with 6 bases left in between. The CDR3 length is 11 residues. Germline V CDR1 and CDR2: WNHNN, SYGVQD (reference sequence). The CDR3 DNA is TGCGCCAGCAGTGAGACAGGCGAAGCTTTCTTT. The encoded protein is CASSETGEAFF.

The chain recombines TRBV30 with TRBJ1-6, with TRBD1 identical over 9 bases. Looked up from germline, CDR1 is GTSNPN and CDR2 is SVGIG (reference sequence). V shed 8 bases, J shed 6 bases, and the junction held 5 bases outside the gene matches. The CDR3 consists of 13 residues. The CDR3 loop is CAGPGQGNSPLHF. The CDR3 DNA sequence: TGTGCCGGACCGGGACAGGGTAATTCACCCCTCCACTTT.

V and J are TRBV5-6 and TRBJ1-1; D gene unclear. Trimming took 1 base from V and 1 from J, leaving 5 bases between them. The V gene's germline CDR1 is SGHDT and CDR2 YYEEEE. CDR3 length: 13 residues. CDR3 DNA: TGTGCCAGCAGCTTGCGAAGGAACACTGAAGCTTTCTTT. Its protein product is CASSLRRNTEAFF.

This chain joins TRBV28 and TRBJ1-6, with 7 nucleotides matching TRBD1. Trimming cost V 6 bases and J 5 bases; bases outside gene matches: 7. CDR1 MDHEN and CDR2 SYDVKM come from the germline V gene. The CDR3 totals 15 residues. CDR3 in DNA: TGTGCCAGCAGGGCCGGACAGGTCGATAATTCACCCCTCCACTTT. Translation: CASRAGQVDNSPLHF.

The V call is TRBV7-9, the J call TRBJ2-3; possibly TRBD2 for D (5 bases). The CDR3 extends over 13 amino acids. Trimming pared 8 bases from V and 1 base from J, leaving 10 bases between. From germline, CDR1 is SEHNR and CDR2 FQNEAQ (reference sequence). As DNA, the CDR3 is TGTGCCAGCCCGACGGAGGGCACAGATACGCAGTATTTT. This codes for CASPTEGTDTQYF. The full variable domain, with the rest looked up from reference TRBV7-9 and TRBJ2-3, is DTGVSQNPRHKITKRGQNVTFRCDPISEHNRLYWYRQTLGQGPEFLTYFQNEAQLEKSRLLSDRFSAERPKGSFSTLEIQRTEQGDSAMYLCASPTEGTDTQYFGPGTRLTVL.

This clone has more than one count but fewer than ten. The chain carries TRBV25-1 and TRBJ1-2; D gene unclear. The CDR3 has 12 amino acids. The V gene lost 11 bases and the J gene lost 4 bases, with 14 bases spanning the gap. Germline V gene lookup returns CDR1 MGHDK and CDR2 SYGVNS. In nucleotides, the CDR3 is TGTGCCTCCGGCGGACCGCTCTATGGCTACACCTTC. This codes for CASGGPLYGYTF.

A note on this clone: One end of the junction does not line up with germline, which may come from a read error. The V gene is TRBV5-1, the J gene TRBJ1-4; D may be TRBD1 (6 bases). The V gene's germline CDR1 is SGHRS and CDR2 YFSETQ. The CDR3 consists of 15 residues. CDR3 coding DNA: TGCGCCAGCAGCCTTGGGGGGACAACTCATGAAAAACTGTTTTTT. Its protein product is CASSLGGTTHEKLFF. The whole variable domain, remainder taken from reference TRBV5-1 and TRBJ1-4, is KAGVTQTPRYLIKTRGQQVTLSCSPISGHRSVSWYQQTPGQGLQFLFEYFSETQRNKGNFPGRFSGRQFSNSRSEMNVSTLELGDSALYLCASSLGGTTHEKLFFGSGTQLSVL.

The V and J genes are TRBV4-1 and TRBJ1-1; D uncertain. V gave up 6 bases and J gave up 1 base, with 12 bases separating them. The CDR3 is 14 residues long. Germline V gene data show CDR1 as MGHRA and CDR2 as YSYEKL. The CDR3 sequence is CASRGPTANTEAFF. CDR3 in DNA: TGCGCCAGCAGGGGTCCCACCGCGAACACTGAAGCTTTCTTT.

The chain employs TRBV9 and TRBJ2-4, with 8 bases matching TRBD2. V gave up 4 bases and J gave up 2 bases; unmatched junction bases: 11. This CDR3 spans 17 amino acids. Germline V gene data show CDR1 as SGDLS and CDR2 as YYNGEE. CDR3 amino acids: CASSPPREGVTKNIQYF. For the CDR3, the DNA is TGTGCCAGCAGCCCCCCCCGGGAGGGGGTAACCAAAAACATTCAGTACTTC. Full variable domain (rest looked up from reference TRBV9 and TRBJ2-4): DSGVTQTPKHLITATGQRVTLRCSPRSGDLSVYWYQQSLDQGLQFLIQYYNGEERAKGNILERFSAQQFPDLHSELNLSSLELGDSALYFCASSPPREGVTKNIQYFGAGTRLSVL.

This clone came up once. The chain employs TRBV29-1 and TRBJ2-3, with TRBD2 matching over 7 bases. The germline V gene has CDR1 SQVTM and CDR2 ANQGSEA. V shed 8 bases and J 0 bases; nucleotides not matched to a gene: 5. The CDR3 length is 13 residues. CDR3 protein: CSHSGVSTDTQYF. CDR3 bases: TGCAGCCACAGCGGGGTAAGCACAGATACGCAGTATTTT.

The V call is TRBV5-1, the J call TRBJ2-3; D remains unclear. Trimming took off 0 bases at V and 0 bases at J, with 11 bases between the two ends. CDR1 and CDR2 (germline): SGHRS, YFSETQ. This CDR3 contains 16 residues. The CDR3 bases are TGCGCCAGCAGCTTGGACTACGATACTAGCACAGATACGCAGTATTTT. Its translation: CASSLDYDTSTDTQYF.

This clone was counted a single time. The chain has TRBV6-5 and TRBJ1-2, with a weak D call TRBD1 (5 bases). In germline, CDR1 is MNHEY, CDR2 SVGAGI. V lost 2 bases and J lost 4, with 14 bases in between. The CDR3 is made up of 15 amino acids. The CDR3 loop is CASSYVLGERYGYTF. The CDR3 DNA follows: TGTGCCAGCAGTTACGTCCTGGGGGAGCGCTATGGCTACACCTTC.

This rearrangement joins TRBV5-4 to TRBJ2-3; weak D call: TRBD2 (6 bases). The CDR3 is 15 amino acids. The germline V gene has CDR1 SGHNT and CDR2 YYREEE (reference sequence). Trimming shortened V by 3 bases and J by 4 bases, and 15 bases separated the two germline ends. In DNA, the CDR3 is TGTGCCAGCAGCTCTGGGACTCATTGGGCAGATACGCAGTATTTT. It yields the protein CASSSGTHWADTQYF.

The chain employs TRBV4-2 and TRBJ2-1; D may match TRBD1 or TRBD2 (5 bases each). CDR1 and CDR2 from the germline V gene are LGHNA and YNFKEQ. The CDR3 covers 16 residues. The V end lost 1 base, the J end lost 11 bases, and 21 bases lay between the germline ends. CDR3 residues: CASSQVGLRVGAKQFF. DNA for the CDR3: TGTGCCAGCAGCCAAGTCGGGCTTCGTGTCGGGGCTAAGCAGTTCTTC.

The chain links TRBV6-4 to TRBJ2-7; weak D call: TRBD1 (5 bases). Per germline, CDR1 MRHNA and CDR2 SNTAGT. Trimming removed 6 bases at V and 0 bases at J, with 15 bases between. The length of the CDR3 is 15 residues. The CDR3 region has the DNA TGTGCCAGCAGCCTACAAACAGGTAGCTCCTACGAGCAGTACTTC. Protein sequence: CASSLQTGSSYEQYF.

This rearrangement joins TRBV18 to TRBJ1-4; D possibly corresponds to TRBD1 (6 bases). Trimming removed 3 bases from V and 2 bases from J, with 19 bases in between. Germline V gene lookup returns CDR1 KGHSH and CDR2 LQKENI. CDR3 length equals 18 residues. CDR3 sequence: CASSPTSIRGYTNEKLFF. The CDR3 DNA reads TGTGCCAGCTCACCCACATCCATAAGGGGGTACACTAATGAAAAACTGTTTTTT.